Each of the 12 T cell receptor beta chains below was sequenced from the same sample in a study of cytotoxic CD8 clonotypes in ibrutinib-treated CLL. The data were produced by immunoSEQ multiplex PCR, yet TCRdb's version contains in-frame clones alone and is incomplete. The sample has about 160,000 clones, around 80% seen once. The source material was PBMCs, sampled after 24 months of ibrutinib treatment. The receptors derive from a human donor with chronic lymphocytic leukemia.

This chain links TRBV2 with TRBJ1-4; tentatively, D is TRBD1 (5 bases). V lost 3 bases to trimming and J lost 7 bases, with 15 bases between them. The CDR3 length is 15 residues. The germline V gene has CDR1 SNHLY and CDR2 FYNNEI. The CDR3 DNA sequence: TGTGCCAGCAGTGATTATCAGGGTTTGAGTGAAAAACTGTTTTTT. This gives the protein CASSDYQGLSEKLFF.

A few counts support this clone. The CDR3 sequence is CASSPPGTGIEQYF. CDR3 DNA: TGTGCCAGCAGTCCACCGGGGACAGGGATTGAGCAGTACTTC. The rearrangement joins TRBV28 to TRBJ2-7; the match to TRBD1 covers 9 bases. Germline V lookup: CDR1 MDHEN, CDR2 SYDVKM. This CDR3 spans 14 amino acids. V shed 5 bases and J 7 bases; nucleotides not matched to a gene: 9.

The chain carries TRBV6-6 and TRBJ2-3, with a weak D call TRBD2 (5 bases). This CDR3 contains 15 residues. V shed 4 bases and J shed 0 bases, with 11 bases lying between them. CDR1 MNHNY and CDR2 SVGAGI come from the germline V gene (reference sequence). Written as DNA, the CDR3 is TGTGCCAGCAGTTCTAACGGGATAAGCACAGATACGCAGTATTTT. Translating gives CASSSNGISTDTQYF.

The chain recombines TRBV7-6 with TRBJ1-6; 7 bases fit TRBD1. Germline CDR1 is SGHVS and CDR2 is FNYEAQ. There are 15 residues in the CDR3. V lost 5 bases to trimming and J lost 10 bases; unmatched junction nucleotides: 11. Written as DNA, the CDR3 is TGTGCCAGCAGCAAGCTAACAGGGGTCGGATCACCCCTCCACTTT. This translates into CASSKLTGVGSPLHF.

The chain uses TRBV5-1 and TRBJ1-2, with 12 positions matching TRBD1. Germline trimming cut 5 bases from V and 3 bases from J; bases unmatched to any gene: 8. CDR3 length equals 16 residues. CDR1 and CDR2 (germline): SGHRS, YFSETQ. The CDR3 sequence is CASSYGTGGPDYGYTF. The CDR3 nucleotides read TGCGCCAGCAGTTACGGGACAGGGGGCCCCGACTATGGCTACACCTTC.

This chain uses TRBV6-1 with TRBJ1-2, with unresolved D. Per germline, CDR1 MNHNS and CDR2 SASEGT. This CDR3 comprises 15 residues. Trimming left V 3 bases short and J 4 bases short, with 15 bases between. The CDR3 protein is CASSESRAGAYGYTF. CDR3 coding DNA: TGTGCCAGCAGTGAGTCGCGGGCGGGTGCCTATGGCTACACCTTC.

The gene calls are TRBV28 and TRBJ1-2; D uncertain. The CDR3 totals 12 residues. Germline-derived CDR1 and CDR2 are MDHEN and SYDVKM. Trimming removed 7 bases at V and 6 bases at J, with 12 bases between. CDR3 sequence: CASTATPHGYTF. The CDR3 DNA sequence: TGTGCCAGCACCGCCACCCCCCATGGCTACACCTTC.

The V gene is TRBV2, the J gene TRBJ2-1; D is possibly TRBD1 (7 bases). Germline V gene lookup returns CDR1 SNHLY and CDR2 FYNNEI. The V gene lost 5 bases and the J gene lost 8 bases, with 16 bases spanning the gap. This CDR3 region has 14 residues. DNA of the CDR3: TGTGCCAGCAGTAAAGAATCAGGGGGGTATGAGCAGTTCTTC. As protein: CASSKESGGYEQFF.

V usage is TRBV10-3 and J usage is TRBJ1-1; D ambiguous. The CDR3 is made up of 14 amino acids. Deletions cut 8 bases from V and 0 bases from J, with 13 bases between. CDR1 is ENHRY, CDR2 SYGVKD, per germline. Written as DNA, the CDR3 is TGTGCCATCTCCGGGAGCCAATTGAACACTGAAGCTTTCTTT. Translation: CAISGSQLNTEAFF.

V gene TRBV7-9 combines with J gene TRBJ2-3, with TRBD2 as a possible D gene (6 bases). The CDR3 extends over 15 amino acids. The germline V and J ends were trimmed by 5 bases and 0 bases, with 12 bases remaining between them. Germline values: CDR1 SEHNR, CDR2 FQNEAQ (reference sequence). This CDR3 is CASSQGLASTDTQYF. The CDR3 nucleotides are TGTGCCAGCAGCCAAGGTCTAGCGAGCACAGATACGCAGTATTTT.

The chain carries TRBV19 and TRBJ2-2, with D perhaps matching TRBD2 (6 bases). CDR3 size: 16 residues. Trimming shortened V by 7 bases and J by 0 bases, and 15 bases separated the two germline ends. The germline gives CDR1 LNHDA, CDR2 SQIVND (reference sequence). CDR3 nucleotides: TGTGCCAGTACGGATAGCGGCCACACGAACACCGGGGAGCTGTTTTTT. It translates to CASTDSGHTNTGELFF.

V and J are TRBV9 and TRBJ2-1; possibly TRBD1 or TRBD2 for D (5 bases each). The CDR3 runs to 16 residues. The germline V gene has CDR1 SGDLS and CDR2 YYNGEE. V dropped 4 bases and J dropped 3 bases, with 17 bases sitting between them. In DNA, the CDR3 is TGTGCCAGCAGCCCACCTCGGGACCGCGGCTACAATGAGCAGTTCTTC. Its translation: CASSPPRDRGYNEQFF. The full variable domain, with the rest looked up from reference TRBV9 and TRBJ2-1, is DSGVTQTPKHLITATGQRVTLRCSPRSGDLSVYWYQQSLDQGLQFLIQYYNGEERAKGNILERFSAQQFPDLHSELNLSSLELGDSALYFCASSPPRDRGYNEQFFGPGTRLTVL.